The present TCR beta chain was sequenced within a study of blood T cell repertoires in COVID-19. Study information: Researchers got acute and convalescent COVID-19 samples from the United States, Italy and Spain.

Study processing details: Counts of nucleated cells, estimated from reference gene primer amplification, were obtained. The protocol was immunoSEQ multiplex PCR, while the TCRdb copy is restricted to in-frame clones and leaves out a portion. The D gene and trimming were derived from the DNA, and the V and J assignments and clone size from that table. Here the sample spans roughly 280,000 clones, approximately 82% being singletons. The sample comprised peripheral blood. This TCR was sampled from a man aged 55 to 69 who had recovered from COVID-19.

The CDR3 here is CASSSISGSSYNEQFF. As DNA, the CDR3 is TGCGCCAGCAGCTCGATCAGCGGGAGTTCCTACAATGAGCAGTTCTTC. J is TRBJ2-1 and V is TRBV5-1; 8 positions match TRBD2. V was clipped by 3 bases and J by 1 base; unmatched bases: 6. There are 16 residues in the CDR3. From germline, CDR1 is SGHRS and CDR2 YFSETQ.